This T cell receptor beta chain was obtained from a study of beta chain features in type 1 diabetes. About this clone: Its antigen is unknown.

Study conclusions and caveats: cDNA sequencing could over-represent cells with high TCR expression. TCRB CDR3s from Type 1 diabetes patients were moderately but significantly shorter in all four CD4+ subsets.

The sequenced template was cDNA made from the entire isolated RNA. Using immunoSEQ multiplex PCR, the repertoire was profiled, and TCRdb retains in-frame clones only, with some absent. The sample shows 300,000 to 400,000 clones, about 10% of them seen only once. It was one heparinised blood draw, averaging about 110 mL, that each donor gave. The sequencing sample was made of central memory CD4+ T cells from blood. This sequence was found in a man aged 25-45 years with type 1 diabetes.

Here the CDR3 DNA reads TGTGCCAGCAGCTCCCTACGGTTCTCTGGGGCCAACGTCCTGACTTTC. This gives the protein CASSSLRFSGANVLTF. The V call is TRBV7-8, the J call TRBJ2-6; the D is unclear. In germline, CDR1 is SGHVS, CDR2 FQNEAQ. V lost 4 bases to trimming and J lost 0 bases, with 10 bases between them. The CDR3 spans 16 residues.